The 24 T cell receptor delta chains given below trace back to one sample, sequenced in a study of gamma-delta T cells after stem cell transplantation. TCRdb made new clone calls on the RT-PCR reads using CATT. The sample lists under 2,000 delta-chain clones, roughly 4% seen once, with about 23% in the top ten. Sequencing input: gamma-delta T cells. These receptors all stem from a human donor. It is not recorded whose cells these are; they may come from a transplant donor.

A remark on this clone: A read error likely explains this, since a far larger clone differs by one base. Within the sample, other DNA sequences also encode this same CDR3. The rearrangement joins TRDV2 to TRDJ1; the D gene is possibly TRDD3 (5 bases). V gave up 4 bases and J gave up 1 base, with 12 bases separating them. CDR3 length equals 14 residues. The germline CDR1 and CDR2 sequences are GEAIGNYY and EKD. The CDR3 DNA is TGTGCCTGTGATACATTGGGGAGCACCGATAAACTCATCTTT. Protein product: CACDTLGSTDKLIF.

The CDR3 loop is CACDPLGGLGDTSDKLIF. DNA for the CDR3: TGTGCCTGTGACCCCCTGGGGGGACTGGGGGATACGTCCGATAAACTCATCTTT. The chain uses TRDV2 and TRDJ1; 13 bases agree with TRDD3. The CDR3 totals 18 residues. Germline V gene lookup returns CDR1 GEAIGNYY and CDR2 EKD. Losses at the gene ends were 3 bases for V and 3 bases for J; bases not matched to a gene: 12.

This clone came up a few times. The J gene is TRDJ1, the V gene TRDV2; D may be TRDD3 (6 bases). Germline V gene lookup returns CDR1 GEAIGNYY and CDR2 EKD. Deletions cut 3 bases from V and 4 bases from J, with 23 bases between. CDR3 length: 17 residues. In DNA, the CDR3 is TGTGCCTGTGACGGTCTTGGGGGCCCTTTAAAGGGCGATAAACTCATCTTT. It encodes CACDGLGGPLKGDKLIF.

About this clone: With a much larger clone just one base away, this may be a read error. V is TRDV2 and J is TRDJ3; TRDD3 agrees at 10 bases. Germline V lookup: CDR1 GEAIGNYY, CDR2 EKD. CDR3 size: 19 residues. This CDR3 is CACDITGGSLSWGTRQMFF. Here the CDR3 DNA reads TGTGCCTGTGATATTACTGGGGGATCCCTCTCCTGGGGCACCCGACAGATGTTTTTC.

This clone was counted between two and nine times. This rearrangement joins TRDV2 to TRDJ1, with 8 positions matching TRDD3. This CDR3 contains 16 residues. Losses at the gene ends were 3 bases for V and 4 bases for J; bases not matched to a gene: 12. Germline V gene sequence: CDR1 GEAIGNYY, CDR2 EKD. In DNA form, the CDR3 reads TGTGCCTGTGACTCCTTAACTGGGGATACCCACGATAAACTCATCTTT. Translation: CACDSLTGDTHDKLIF.

By sample share, this clone is large (0.1 to 1%). The sample contains more than one DNA sequence encoding this CDR3. The chain's CDR3 is CACDPLLGGKTLLQATDKLIF. CDR3 nucleotide sequence: TGTGCCTGTGACCCTCTACTGGGGGGGAAGACCCTCCTCCAAGCCACCGATAAACTCATCTTT. The chain has TRDV2 and TRDJ1; 8 bases match TRDD3. The CDR3 has 21 amino acids. The germline gives CDR1 GEAIGNYY, CDR2 EKD. Germline trimming cut 3 bases from V and 1 base from J; bases unmatched to any gene: 24.

There are a few counts of this clone. The rearrangement links TRDV2 to TRDJ1; 8 bases agree with TRDD3. V trimming: 1 base; J trimming: 3 bases; junction bases outside the gene matches: 3. CDR3 length: 14 amino acids. Germline values: CDR1 GEAIGNYY, CDR2 EKD. CDR3 DNA sequence: TGTGCCTGTGACACGGTTGGGGGATCCGATAAACTCATCTTT. It codes for CACDTVGGSDKLIF.

This clone was observed a few times. The chain joins TRDV2 to TRDJ1, with D unclear. The V gene lost 3 bases and the J gene lost 0 bases, with 13 bases spanning the gap. The CDR3 contains 15 residues. Germline V gene lookup returns CDR1 GEAIGNYY and CDR2 EKD. This CDR3 is CACDPLGFYTDKLIF. Here the CDR3 DNA reads TGTGCCTGTGACCCGCTCGGATTTTACACCGATAAACTCATCTTT.

This clone was seen a few times. The V and J genes are TRDV2 and TRDJ1; 7 bases are a match to TRDD3. Germline V lookup: CDR1 GEAIGNYY, CDR2 EKD. V was clipped by 0 bases and J by 4 bases; unmatched bases: 16. The CDR3 sequence is 18 residues long. CDR3 in amino acids: CACDTVSGFGGPNDKLIF. The CDR3 nucleotides are TGTGCCTGTGACACCGTCTCTGGGTTTGGGGGACCGAACGATAAACTCATCTTT.

Note on this clone: A read error may account for a junction end that differs from germline. The V and J genes are TRDV2 and TRDJ1; 7 nucleotides agree with TRDD3. Germline V gene data show CDR1 as GEAIGNYY and CDR2 as EKD. The CDR3 totals 15 residues. The CDR3 bases are TGTGCCTATGACGCCATGGGGGAATACACCGATAAACTCATCTTT. Amino acid sequence: CAYDAMGEYTDKLIF.

This clone showed up just a few times. V is TRDV2 and J is TRDJ1; the match to TRDD3 covers 12 bases. V shed 3 bases, J shed 0 bases, and the junction held 19 bases outside the gene matches. Looked up from germline, CDR1 is GEAIGNYY and CDR2 is EKD. CDR3 length: 21 amino acids. The CDR3 bases are TGTGCCTGTGACGCCGTAAAACTGGGGGATACCAAAAAGTACTACACCGATAAACTCATCTTT. Translation: CACDAVKLGDTKKYYTDKLIF.

This clone is large by share. The rearrangement uses TRDV2 and TRDJ1; 7 nucleotides align to TRDD3. This CDR3 comprises 15 residues. The V and J ends lost 2 bases and 3 bases, in that order; junction bases with no gene match: 8. The germline V gene has CDR1 GEAIGNYY and CDR2 EKD. In DNA, the CDR3 is TGTGCCTGTGACATCCTGGGGGCCAACCCCGATAAACTCATCTTT. Translating it yields CACDILGANPDKLIF.

In its sample, this clone ranks as medium-sized. The rearrangement uses TRDV2 and TRDJ1, with TRDD3 identical over 11 bases. V was clipped by 0 bases and J by 1 base; unmatched bases: 6. In germline, CDR1 is GEAIGNYY, CDR2 EKD. This CDR3 region has 17 residues. Written as DNA, the CDR3 is TGTGCCTGTGACACCGTTGGGGGATACGCGTTCACCGATAAACTCATCTTT. Translating it yields CACDTVGGYAFTDKLIF.

This clone is medium-sized (0.01 to 0.1%) in the sample. This sequence joins TRDV2 and TRDJ1; 7 bases fit TRDD3. Trimming took 3 bases from V and 4 from J; bases not matched to a gene: 7. Looked up from germline, CDR1 is GEAIGNYY and CDR2 is EKD. The CDR3 loop spans 14 amino acids. The CDR3 loop is CACDALGGGDKLIF. CDR3 bases: TGTGCCTGTGACGCCCTGGGGGGGGGCGATAAACTCATCTTT.

This clone was counted between two and nine times. The chain joins TRDV2 to TRDJ1, with TRDD3 matching over 9 bases. Germline CDR1 GEAIGNYY, CDR2 EKD. The CDR3 consists of 15 residues. Losses at the gene ends were 3 bases for V and 3 bases for J; bases not matched to a gene: 7. CDR3: CACDALGDSADKLIF. In nucleotides, the CDR3 is TGTGCCTGTGACGCCCTGGGGGATTCCGCCGATAAACTCATCTTT.

This rearrangement joins TRDV2 to TRDJ1, with 12 bases identical to TRDD3. The CDR3 runs to 18 residues. The germline V gene encodes CDR1 GEAIGNYY and CDR2 EKD. V dropped 0 bases and J dropped 2; count of bases not matched to a gene: 9. CDR3 sequence: CACDTVRLGDTRTDKLIF. The CDR3 bases are TGTGCCTGTGACACCGTACGTCTGGGGGATACGCGGACCGATAAACTCATCTTT.

This clone was counted a few times. This is likely an artifact of a read error, given a far larger clone one base away. Additional DNA sequences in this sample encode the identical CDR3. J is TRDJ1 and V is TRDV2, with 10 bases lining up with TRDD3. Germline V CDR1 and CDR2: GEAIGNYY, EKD. The CDR3 has 17 amino acids. The CDR3 DNA reads TGTGCCTGCGACAATGTAGGGGGGGATACGAAGGCCGATAAACTCATCTTT. Protein sequence: CACDNVGGDTKADKLIF.

This clone was counted a few times. A clone one base away is much larger, so this may be a read error. CDR3 nucleotide sequence: TGTGCCTGTGACGCCGTGGGCTCTGGGGGATACGAGGGCACCGATAAACTCATCTTT. Amino acid sequence: CACDAVGSGGYEGTDKLIF. V gene TRDV2 combines with J gene TRDJ1, with 12 nucleotides matching TRDD3. Trimming at V came to 3 bases and at J to 1 base, leaving 14 bases not matched to a gene. The germline CDR1 and CDR2 sequences are GEAIGNYY and EKD. CDR3 length equals 19 residues.

This clone is judged large. The chain uses TRDV2 and TRDJ1; 11 bases are a match to TRDD3. V gave up 2 bases and J gave up 3 bases; unmatched junction bases: 10. The CDR3 is 17 amino acids. Germline loops: CDR1 GEAIGNYY, CDR2 EKD. The CDR3 coding sequence is TGTGCCTGTGACAATCTCGATACTGGGGGATATGCCGATAAACTCATCTTT. This gives the protein CACDNLDTGGYADKLIF.

This clone came up a few times. This may be a read error: a much more frequent sequence differs by one nucleotide. Other DNA sequences in the same sample also yield this CDR3. V and J are TRDV2 and TRDJ1; 7 bases agree with TRDD3. The CDR3 contains 20 residues. Losses at the gene ends were 3 bases for V and 3 bases for J; bases not matched to a gene: 24. The germline gives CDR1 GEAIGNYY, CDR2 EKD. The DNA for the CDR3 is TGTGCCTGTGACGGGTTGGGGGACTCCGATGACCTTAGTAAACCCGATAAACTCATCTTT. Translation: CACDGLGDSDDLSKPDKLIF.

This clone was seen more than once but under ten times. This rearrangement joins TRDV2 to TRDJ1; TRDD3 matches 12 bases. V was clipped by 3 bases and J by 0 bases; unmatched bases: 22. The CDR3 extends over 22 amino acids. Germline V CDR1 and CDR2: GEAIGNYY, EKD. The CDR3 region is CACDHIAQGTGGYNRDTDKLIF. CDR3 DNA sequence: TGTGCCTGTGACCACATCGCTCAAGGTACTGGGGGATACAACAGGGACACCGATAAACTCATCTTT.

This clone qualifies as medium-sized (0.01 to 0.1%). The V call is TRDV2, the J call TRDJ1, with D possibly TRDD3 on 6 matching bases. This CDR3 has 15 amino acids. Trimming left V 0 bases short and J 4 bases short, with 14 bases between. Germline V lookup: CDR1 GEAIGNYY, CDR2 EKD. Here the CDR3 DNA reads TGTGCCTGTGACACCGTTGGGGGGGACTTCGATAAACTCATCTTT. Its translation: CACDTVGGDFDKLIF.

This clone has only a few counts. V usage is TRDV2 and J usage is TRDJ1; 9 bases align to TRDD3. Looked up from germline, CDR1 is GEAIGNYY and CDR2 is EKD. CDR3 length: 19 residues. V trimming: 1 base; J trimming: 2 bases; junction bases outside the gene matches: 16. The CDR3 reads CACDTVGGLGDTGTDKLIF. CDR3 DNA: TGTGCCTGTGACACAGTTGGGGGACTGGGGGACACCGGGACCGATAAACTCATCTTT.

This clone appeared a few times. The chain combines TRDV2 with TRDJ1, with unresolved D. Trimming removed 1 base at V and 0 bases at J, with 11 bases between. This CDR3 has 15 amino acids. Germline V gene data show CDR1 as GEAIGNYY and CDR2 as EKD. The CDR3 nucleotides are TGTGCCTGTGACACGGTGGGAAAGTACACCGATAAACTCATCTTT. Its translation: CACDTVGKYTDKLIF.